The 17 T cell receptor beta chains presented below share a single source sample, sequenced in a study of blood T cell repertoires in COVID-19. Only in-frame clones appear in the TCRdb table, and some are missing; sequencing was by immunoSEQ multiplex PCR. The sample holds under 200,000 clones, 88% seen once. The specimen was peripheral blood. The receptor set was obtained from a man aged 18-30 years with active or convalescent COVID-19.

CDR3 nucleotide sequence: TGTGCCAGCACCCGGGGACAGCGGCAGACTGAAGCTTTCTTT. Its protein product is CASTRGQRQTEAFF. V and J are TRBV7-4 and TRBJ1-1, with 7 bases identical to TRBD1. The CDR3 runs 14 residues. CDR1 SGHVT and CDR2 SQSDAQ come from the germline V gene. V was pared by 7 bases and J by 5 bases, with 10 bases of the junction left unmatched.

The chain recombines TRBV12-5 with TRBJ2-7; D call uncertain. In germline, CDR1 is LGHNT, CDR2 FRNRAP. This CDR3 comprises 15 residues. V was pared by 0 bases and J by 5 bases, with 14 bases between. The CDR3 loop is CASGLVGARQDEQYF. The CDR3, as DNA: TGTGCTAGTGGTTTGGTAGGTGCCCGGCAGGACGAGCAGTACTTC. Combining the CDR3 with reference TRBV12-5 and TRBJ2-7 gives the whole variable domain DARVTQTPRHKVTEMGQEVTMRCQPILGHNTVFWYRQTMMQGLELLAYFRNRAPLDDSGMPKDRFSAEMPDATLATLKIQPSEPRDSAVYFCASGLVGARQDEQYFGPGTRLTVT.

This clone was picked up one time. The V call is TRBV7-9, the J call TRBJ2-3; 12 bases agree with TRBD2. Germline trimming cut 5 bases from V and 2 bases from J; bases unmatched to any gene: 5. Germline-derived CDR1 and CDR2 are SEHNR and FQNEAQ (reference sequence). CDR3 length: 16 residues. In DNA form, the CDR3 reads TGTGCCAGCAGCCCTGGACTAGCGGGATACACAGATACGCAGTATTTT. Its translation is CASSPGLAGYTDTQYF.

This clone was seen a handful of times. The V call is TRBV4-2, the J call TRBJ1-1, with D maybe TRBD1 (5 bases). Trimming removed 0 bases from V and 0 bases from J, with 5 bases in between. This CDR3 has 14 residues. Germline loops: CDR1 LGHNA, CDR2 YNFKEQ. The CDR3 sequence: CASSQEQVNTEAFF. The CDR3 DNA reads TGTGCCAGCAGCCAAGAACAGGTGAACACTGAAGCTTTCTTT.

The CDR3 nucleotides are TGTGCCAGCAGTTCAGGGAAAGCTGAAGCTTTCTTT. This sequence encodes CASSSGKAEAFF. This sequence joins TRBV28 and TRBJ1-1; TRBD1 is a possible D gene (5 bases). The CDR3 consists of 12 residues. Germline assignment: CDR1 MDHEN and CDR2 SYDVKM. Trimming removed 4 bases from V and 6 bases from J, with 9 bases in between. The variable domain in full, completed from reference TRBV28 and TRBJ1-1, reads DVKVTQSSRYLVKRTGEKVFLECVQDMDHENMFWYRQDPGLGLRLIYFSYDVKMKEKGDIPEGYSVSREKKERFSLILESASTNQTSMYLCASSSGKAEAFFGQGTRLTVV.

V and J are TRBV27 and TRBJ1-6; D gene ambiguous. The CDR3 contains 16 residues. The V gene's germline CDR1 is MNHEY and CDR2 SMNVEV (reference sequence). V lost 4 bases and J 5 bases, leaving 15 bases between the germline ends. This CDR3 is CASSYNPRANNSPLHF. CDR3 in DNA: TGTGCCAGCAGTTATAATCCGAGGGCGAATAATTCACCCCTCCACTTT.

The genes are TRBV5-4 and TRBJ1-2, with no clear D. Looked up from germline, CDR1 is SGHNT and CDR2 is YYREEE (reference sequence). This CDR3 spans 12 amino acids. Trimming shortened V by 3 bases and J by 8 bases, and 11 bases separated the two germline ends. In nucleotides, the CDR3 is TGTGCCAGCAGCTCGCGGGTGGGAGGCTACACCTTC. Its translation is CASSSRVGGYTF.

The genes are TRBV5-4 and TRBJ2-1, with 9 bases aligning to TRBD2. CDR1 is SGHNT and CDR2 is YYREEE in the germline V gene (reference sequence). This CDR3 region has 17 residues. V lost 0 bases to trimming and J lost 4 bases; unmatched junction nucleotides: 8. The CDR3 here is CASSLGAVAGEYNEQFF. In nucleotides, the CDR3 is TGTGCCAGCAGCTTGGGGGCAGTAGCGGGAGAGTACAATGAGCAGTTCTTC.

The chain is built from TRBV30 and TRBJ2-7, with D possibly being TRBD1 (6 bases). The CDR3 has 16 residues. Germline assignment: CDR1 GTSNPN and CDR2 SVGIG (reference sequence). V was pared by 2 bases and J by 0 bases, with 17 bases between. The CDR3 here is CAWSNPGTSPSYEQYF. DNA for the CDR3: TGTGCCTGGAGTAATCCCGGGACATCCCCCTCCTACGAGCAGTACTTC.

The chain employs TRBV3-1 (or the pseudogene TRBV3-2) and TRBJ1-2, with TRBD1 identical over 7 bases. CDR3 length: 15 residues. V gave up 6 bases and J gave up 2 bases; unmatched junction bases: 9. In germline, CDR1 is LGHDT, CDR2 YNNKEL (reference sequence). This CDR3 is CASSNRDRSNYGYTF. The DNA for the CDR3 is TGTGCCAGCAGTAACCGGGACAGATCCAACTATGGCTACACCTTC.

The V and J genes are TRBV15 and TRBJ1-6; D remains ambiguous. The CDR3 is 13 residues long. Trimming took off 1 base at V and 13 bases at J, with 11 bases between the two ends. Looked up from germline, CDR1 is LNHNV and CDR2 is YYDKDF (reference sequence). CDR3 DNA: TGTGCCACCAGCAGAGTGAGGCTTGGCCCCCTCCACTTT. It specifies CATSRVRLGPLHF.

CDR3 nucleotide sequence: TGTGCCATCAGTGAAGGTTTCGGGAACCTCTATGGCTACACCTTC. This encodes CAISEGFGNLYGYTF. V is TRBV10-3 and J is TRBJ1-2; D unresolved. Germline CDR1 is ENHRY and CDR2 is SYGVKD. This CDR3 region has 15 residues. Trimming took off 3 bases at V and 4 bases at J, with 15 bases between the two ends.

The chain carries TRBV25-1 and TRBJ2-7, with 15 positions matching TRBD2. The end of the DNA aligns better with TRBJ2-1, so the J call may be wrong. The CDR3 loop spans 18 amino acids. CDR1 and CDR2 (germline): MGHDK, SYGVNS. The CDR3 DNA reads as TGTGCCAGCAGTGACCGGACTAGCGGGAGGGCCGGGAACAATGAGCAGTTCTTC. Amino acids: CASSDRTSGRAGNNEQFF.

The chain uses TRBV9 and TRBJ2-1, with a tentative D call TRBD2 (5 bases). This CDR3 is built from 16 residues. Trimming shortened V by 1 base and J by 3 bases, and 14 bases separated the two germline ends. In germline, CDR1 is SGDLS, CDR2 YYNGEE. CDR3 sequence: CASSVSGERFYNEQFF. Written as DNA, the CDR3 is TGTGCCAGCAGCGTAAGCGGAGAGAGATTCTACAATGAGCAGTTCTTC.

Written as DNA, the CDR3 is TGTGCCAGCAGCCAAGATCTCCTAGCGGGCACAGATACGCAGTATTTT. Protein product: CASSQDLLAGTDTQYF. The chain employs TRBV4-2 and TRBJ2-3, with 7 bases matching TRBD2. Germline trimming cut 0 bases from V and 1 base from J; bases unmatched to any gene: 4. The CDR3 length is 16 residues. From germline, CDR1 is LGHNA and CDR2 YNFKEQ.

This rearrangement joins TRBV28 to TRBJ1-2, with D unclear. The CDR3 is 13 residues long. Germline V lookup: CDR1 MDHEN, CDR2 SYDVKM. The germline V and J ends were trimmed by 1 base and 8 bases, with 11 bases remaining between them. The CDR3 is CASSLYVLEGYTF. The CDR3 nucleotides are TGTGCCAGCAGTTTATATGTATTGGAGGGCTACACCTTC.

The genes are TRBV5-1 and TRBJ1-2, with no clear D. CDR3 size: 12 residues. Germline CDR1 and CDR2: SGHRS and YFSETQ. V lost 7 bases to trimming and J lost 0 bases, with 7 bases between them. The CDR3 DNA follows: TGCGCCAGCGGGAGAACTAACTATGGCTACACCTTC. Translating gives CASGRTNYGYTF.